This T cell receptor (beta chain) was profiled in a study of blood T cell repertoires in COVID-19. This CDR3 has 14 amino acids. Losses at the gene ends were 8 bases for V and 7 bases for J; bases not matched to a gene: 8. Germline V gene data show CDR1 as MNHEY and CDR2 as SMNVEV (reference sequence). Seattle researchers signed up patients amid active infection and tracked them longitudinally. Repertoires were generated with immunoSEQ multiplex PCR, while TCRdb's copy carries only in-frame clones and drops some. Here the sample spans 140,000 to 150,000 clones, less than 90% being singletons. Specimen: peripheral blood. The chain links TRBV27 to TRBJ2-1, with 10 bases fitting TRBD2. This receptor was obtained from a man aged 25 to 45 with COVID-19, enrolled during active disease. The chain's CDR3 is CASQGLAGDNEQFF. DNA of the CDR3: TGTGCCAGCCAGGGGCTAGCGGGAGATAATGAGCAGTTCTTC.